Below, 20 T cell receptor beta chains from the same sample are listed, as sequenced in a study of blood T cells in healthy people across ages. With a J-beta primer mix and a sample-barcoded 5' primer, a second PCR ran roughly 6 to 12 cycles. MiXCR was run by TCRdb on the 5' RACE reads, yielding one entry per CDR3 protein. The repertoire consists of about 1,400,000 distinct CDR3 sequences, with 35% to 45% occurring once and the leading ten covering 7.9%. The sample consisted of blood. These receptors originate from a woman younger than 30 in good health.

This chain connects TRBV10-2 to TRBJ1-1; the D gene is possibly TRBD1 (6 bases). Germline CDR1 reads WSHSY; CDR2 reads SAAADI. There are 13 residues in the CDR3. The V end lost 6 bases, the J end lost 5 bases, and 13 bases lay between the germline ends. In DNA, the CDR3 is TGCGCCAGCAGAGTGGGGGGGGCGACTGAAGCTTTCTTT. This sequence encodes CASRVGGATEAFF.

This clonotype was detected only a few times. The chain is built from TRBV12-3 or TRBV12-4 and TRBJ2-7, with D possibly matching TRBD2 (5 bases). The DNA end is more similar to TRBJ2-5, so the J call may be wrong. The CDR3 sequence is 15 residues long. The CDR3 loop reads CASSLAVARSGTQYF. For the CDR3, the DNA is TGTGCCAGCAGTTTGGCGGTAGCGAGAAGTGGGACCCAGTACTTC.

This chain connects TRBV29-1 to TRBJ1-1, with 7 bases matching TRBD1. CDR1 and CDR2 from the germline V gene are SQVTM and ANQGSEA. CDR3 length equals 15 residues. The V and J ends lost 3 bases and 0 bases, in that order; junction bases with no gene match: 7. The CDR3 nucleotides read TGCAGCGTTGAGGGGACAGAACTTTTGAACACTGAAGCTTTCTTT. This sequence encodes CSVEGTELLNTEAFF.

In its sample, this clonotype was seen a few times. This sequence joins TRBV6-1 and TRBJ2-7; D unclear. Trimming removed 4 bases at V and 5 bases at J, with 15 bases between. Germline V gives CDR1 MNHNS, CDR2 SASEGT. The CDR3 has 14 amino acids. The CDR3 loop is CASSASTGPDEQYF. In DNA, the CDR3 is TGTGCCAGCAGTGCTTCAACCGGTCCCGACGAGCAGTACTTC.

This clonotype was detected only a few times. V is TRBV29-1 and J is TRBJ1-1, with a tentative D call TRBD1 (5 bases). The CDR3 loop spans 11 amino acids. CDR1 is SQVTM, CDR2 ANQGSEA, per germline. Trimming removed 7 bases at V and 4 bases at J, with 10 bases between. The CDR3 spells CSADRATEAFF. The CDR3 DNA follows: TGCAGCGCTGACAGAGCCACTGAAGCTTTCTTT. The complete variable domain, with remaining parts taken from reference TRBV29-1 and TRBJ1-1, reads SAVISQKPSRDICQRGTSLTIQCQVDSQVTMMFWYRQQPGQSLTLIATANQGSEATYESGFVIDKFPISRPNLTFSTLTVSNMSPEDSSIYLCSADRATEAFFGQGTRLTVV.

The chain links TRBV7-2 to TRBJ2-7, with a possible D match to TRBD1 (5 bases). Trimming cost V 0 bases and J 0 bases, with 12 bases left between them. The CDR3 runs 16 residues. Germline V lookup: CDR1 SGHTA, CDR2 FQGNSA. The chain's CDR3 is CASSLATGVSSYEQYF. The DNA of the CDR3 is TGTGCCAGCAGCTTAGCCACAGGTGTGAGCTCCTACGAGCAGTACTTC.

J is TRBJ2-1 and V is TRBV7-2; 8 nucleotides line up with TRBD2. Trimming removed 1 base from V and 14 bases from J; junction bases left unmatched: 13. Germline assignment: CDR1 SGHTA and CDR2 FQGNSA. The CDR3 sequence is 15 residues long. For the CDR3, the DNA is TGTGCCAGCAGCTTAGACCGCGGGAGGCCCGGGGTGGAGTTCTTC. It codes for CASSLDRGRPGVEFF.

The J gene is TRBJ2-1, the V gene TRBV9, with TRBD2 matching 11 bases. CDR3 length: 17 amino acids. J gave up 8 bases and V 1 base, and 11 bases lay outside the gene matches. In germline, CDR1 is SGDLS, CDR2 YYNGEE. In DNA, the CDR3 is TGTGCCAGCAGCGTAATAGCGGGGGGGTCTTCTAAGGATGAGCAGTTCTTC. Amino acid sequence: CASSVIAGGSSKDEQFF.

This chain joins TRBV5-6 and TRBJ1-1, with 7 positions matching TRBD1. Germline lookup yields CDR1 SGHDT and CDR2 YYEEEE. The trim removed 1 base at V and 0 bases at J, leaving 3 bases unmatched. The CDR3 has 15 amino acids. DNA for the CDR3: TGTGCCAGCAGCTTGAAGGGACAGATGAACACTGAAGCTTTCTTT. Residues: CASSLKGQMNTEAFF.

Concerning this clonotype itself: At one end, the junction sequence differs from germline, possibly due to a read error. V usage is TRBV10-3 and J usage is TRBJ2-5, with 7 nucleotides matching TRBD1. CDR3 length: 13 amino acids. Germline lookup yields CDR1 ENHRY and CDR2 SYGVKD. The CDR3 nucleotides read TGTGCCATCAGTGGGGGACAGCCAGAGACCCGGTACTTC. Protein product: CAISGGQPETRYF.

This sequence joins TRBV5-1 and TRBJ2-1; 9 bases are a match to TRBD2. The assigned J gene may be wrong: the sequence end matches TRBJ2-7 better. The germline V gene has CDR1 SGHRS and CDR2 YFSETQ. The CDR3 sequence is 18 residues long. DNA of the CDR3: TGCGCCAGCAGCTTGGTCTCGGGACTAGCTAACTCCTACAATGAGCAGTACTTC. Amino acid sequence: CASSLVSGLANSYNEQYF.

This rearrangement joins TRBV5-1 to TRBJ2-3; D gene uncertain. Looked up from germline, CDR1 is SGHRS and CDR2 is YFSETQ. Trimming removed 3 bases from V and 4 bases from J, with 9 bases in between. The CDR3 spans 13 residues. The CDR3 nucleotides are TGCGCCAGCAGCTCCGATAACGCAGATACGCAGTATTTT. Translation: CASSSDNADTQYF.

This chain connects TRBV10-2 to TRBJ1-2; no reliable D call. Germline lookup yields CDR1 WSHSY and CDR2 SAAADI. Trimming pared 1 base from V and 3 bases from J, leaving 6 bases between. There are 13 residues in the CDR3. The CDR3 protein is CASSEYTDYGYTF. The CDR3 bases are TGCGCCAGCAGTGAGTACACTGACTATGGCTACACCTTC.

V is TRBV29-1 and J is TRBJ2-1, with D possibly TRBD1 on 6 matching bases. CDR3 size: 15 residues. The V gene's germline CDR1 is SQVTM and CDR2 ANQGSEA. Between the trimmed V and J ends, which lost 7 bases and 0 bases, there was a span of 16 bases. The CDR3 region has the DNA TGCAGCGCCCAACAGGGTCCCAGCTCCTACAATGAGCAGTTCTTC. It codes for CSAQQGPSSYNEQFF.

The chain links TRBV20-1 to TRBJ1-1, with 7 bases fitting TRBD1. The V gene end was trimmed by 7 bases and the J gene end by 5 bases; junction bases not matched to a gene: 4. The CDR3 has 11 amino acids. Germline loops: CDR1 DFQATT, CDR2 SNEGSKA (reference sequence). The DNA for the CDR3 is TGCAGTGTCCAGGGGGAAACTGAAGCTTTCTTT. Its translation is CSVQGETEAFF.

There are a few counts of this clonotype. The rearrangement uses TRBV7-2 and TRBJ2-1, with 12 bases that match TRBD1. V shed 4 bases, J shed 9 bases, and the junction held 10 bases outside the gene matches. Germline CDR1 SGHTA, CDR2 FQGNSA. This CDR3 has 16 amino acids. CDR3 DNA sequence: TGTGCCAGCAGCTCCTACCGGGACAGGGGGCCTAGTGAGCAGTTCTTC. Protein product: CASSSYRDRGPSEQFF.

The chain has TRBV12-3 or TRBV12-4 and TRBJ1-2, with D possibly being TRBD1 (6 bases). Trimming shortened V by 6 bases and J by 2 bases, and 16 bases separated the two germline ends. The CDR3 sequence is 15 residues long. Here the CDR3 reads CASRQRGAGNYGYTF. Written as DNA, the CDR3 is TGTGCCAGCAGACAGCGGGGGGCAGGGAACTATGGCTACACCTTC.

This chain uses TRBV5-5 with TRBJ1-1; D is perhaps TRBD1 (6 bases). Germline CDR1 and CDR2: SGHKS and YYEKEE (reference sequence). Trimming stripped 0 bases from V and 7 bases from J, with 22 bases between. This CDR3 has 17 residues. For the CDR3, the DNA is TGTGCCAGCAGCTTGGAAGGTGGTTGGGGGCGAGGGGGTGAAGCTTTCTTT. This codes for CASSLEGGWGRGGEAFF.

This sequence joins TRBV6-6 and TRBJ1-2; TRBD1 agrees at 10 bases. The junction had 5 bases not matched to a gene; V was cut back by 7 bases and J by 12 bases. CDR3 length: 11 amino acids. Germline-derived CDR1 and CDR2 are MNHNY and SVGAGI (reference sequence). Here the CDR3 DNA reads TGTGCCAGCATAGGGGACAGGGGTAACACCTTC. Amino acids: CASIGDRGNTF.

The CDR3 DNA reads TGTGCCAGCTCACATGGGACTAGCGGGGGCTATGCTATGTTCTTC. Its translation is CASSHGTSGGYAMFF. V is TRBV18 and J is TRBJ2-1; 14 bases match TRBD2. The junction had 11 bases not matched to a gene; V was cut back by 4 bases and J by 15 bases. The CDR3 is 15 amino acids. Looked up from germline, CDR1 is KGHSH and CDR2 is LQKENI. The complete variable domain, with remaining parts taken from reference TRBV18 and TRBJ2-1, reads NAGVMQNPRHLVRRRGQEARLRCSPMKGHSHVYWYRQLPEEGLKFMVYLQKENIIDESGMPKERFSAEFPKEGPSILRIQQVVRGDSAAYFCASSHGTSGGYAMFFGPGTRLTVL.